This note documents a single TCR beta chain sequence. What it recognizes is unknown. The sample holds other DNA sequences that translate to the same CDR3. This sample is part of a study of shared clonotypes between healthy human individuals. At the level of the study: For every donor, three CD4 naive, three CD4 memory, two CD8 naive and one CD8 memory plates were used.

Only Caucasian adults living in Nashville, Tennessee made up the donor group. Regarding the study as a whole: Compared with memory subsets, naive subsets generally had larger estimated richness.

Assay used: immunoSEQ multiplex PCR; TCRdb lists only in-frame clones, some missing. The top ten hold roughly 0.15% of the sample, which has approximately 2.5 million clones, approximately 90% seen once. The germline V gene encodes CDR1 SGHAT and CDR2 FQNNGV. The CDR3 runs to 12 residues. The V and J ends lost 3 bases and 3 bases respectively, with 5 bases between them. This chain joins TRBV11-2 and TRBJ2-5, with D possibly called TRBD1 or TRBD2 (5 bases each). The sequence derives from a young man in good health. The sample taken for sequencing was naive CD4+ T cells sorted from blood. Sample subset: CD45RA+ positively selected. The CDR3 DNA reads TGTGCCAGCAGCTTGGGGGAAGAGACCCAGTACTTC. Its translation is CASSLGEETQYF.